This TCR beta chain was obtained from a study of T-cell memory formation after mild COVID-19. V lost 5 bases and J lost 1, with 12 bases in between. Germline assignment: CDR1 MNHEY and CDR2 SVGAGI. CDR3 length: 15 amino acids. Study-wide results and caveats: For second-wave clones that peaked at day 37, SARS-CoV-2 specificity went unverified.

Notes on this clonotype: Its antigen is not identified.

TCRdb processed the 5' RACE reads anew with MiXCR; each CDR3 protein has one entry. The sample consists of fewer than 200,000 distinct CDR3 sequences, less than 20% of them appearing once. Input material: PBMCs or a T cell subset sorted from them (not recorded which). J is TRBJ1-5 and V is TRBV6-5; D uncertain. This sequence originates from a man younger than 35 who had mild COVID-19 (a few samples of this study predate the infection). Cell type and time point are not known. CDR3 in amino acids: CASSRTSSSNQPQHF. The DNA for the CDR3 is TGTGCCAGCAGTCGTACCTCCTCCAGCAATCAGCCCCAGCATTTT.